Sequencing of this T cell receptor beta chain was carried out in a study of blood T cell repertoires in COVID-19. The CDR3 sequence is 15 residues long. The J segment lost 6 bases and the V segment lost 4 bases, leaving 9 bases of the junction unmatched. In germline, CDR1 is LNHNV, CDR2 YYDKDF (reference sequence). Authors' data handling: Estimation of nucleated cell counts relied on the amplification of reference gene primers. The method was immunoSEQ multiplex PCR; TCRdb's version includes in-frame clones alone and lacks a portion of them. The V and J calls and the clone size are those of that table, but D and trimming were determined from the DNA. The profile shows around 150,000 clones, roughly 80% of them singletons.

Source material: PBMCs or T cells enriched from blood (not recorded which). The TCR sequence derives from a woman aged 55 to 70 who had recovered from COVID-19. The genes are TRBV15 and TRBJ2-1; 7 nucleotides line up with TRBD1. CDR3 protein: CATSNGQDIVNEQFF. As DNA, the CDR3 is TGTGCCACCAGCAATGGACAGGACATCGTCAATGAGCAGTTCTTC.